The 10 T cell receptor beta chains given below trace back to one sample, sequenced in a study of T cell changes during pregnancy in multiple sclerosis. The table came from immunoSEQ multiplex PCR; TCRdb's copy has only in-frame clones and leaves some out. The sample shows fewer than 75,000 clones, approximately 89% of them seen only once. The sample here was peripheral blood, taken in the second trimester of pregnancy. The receptors originated from a female donor with multiple sclerosis, enrolled in a pregnancy study.

This chain joins TRBV30 and TRBJ2-5; no firm D call. Germline-derived CDR1 and CDR2 are GTSNPN and SVGIG (reference sequence). Trimming pared 8 bases from V and 5 bases from J, leaving 27 bases between. CDR3 length: 16 amino acids. The CDR3 loop reads CARTRDPYALGETQYF. The CDR3 DNA follows: TGTGCCCGGACCCGAGACCCCTACGCGCTCGGGGAGACCCAGTACTTC.

This chain uses TRBV7-3 with TRBJ1-5; 7 nucleotides match TRBD1. After removal of 1 base from V and 5 bases from J, the junction contained 8 bases not matched to a gene. CDR3 length: 16 amino acids. Germline CDR1 is SGHTA and CDR2 is FQGTGA. CDR3: CASSLIPQGYDQPQHF. CDR3 DNA sequence: TGTGCCAGCAGCTTAATTCCACAGGGGTACGATCAGCCCCAGCATTTT.

Only a few counts were recorded for this clone. The J gene is TRBJ1-6, the V gene TRBV6-5, with D tentatively TRBD1 (5 bases). Per germline, CDR1 MNHEY and CDR2 SVGAGI. Deletions cut 6 bases from V and 10 bases from J, with 16 bases between. The CDR3 contains 14 residues. The DNA for the CDR3 is TGTGCCAGCAGGCAGGGAAGTAAGGGATCACCCCTCCACTTT. Its protein product is CASRQGSKGSPLHF.

This sequence joins TRBV7-8 and TRBJ1-5; weak D call: TRBD1 (5 bases). The germline V gene has CDR1 SGHVS and CDR2 FQNEAQ. The CDR3 consists of 17 residues. With 2 bases removed from V and 5 bases from J, the gap between germline ends came to 19 bases. The CDR3 region is CASSLRAAGTGHQPQHF. The DNA of the CDR3 is TGTGCCAGCAGCTTAAGAGCTGCGGGGACGGGCCATCAGCCCCAGCATTTT.

This chain joins TRBV13 and TRBJ2-1; D is undetermined. V lost 4 bases, J lost 5 bases, and 3 bases lay in between. The CDR3 loop spans 11 amino acids. Germline V gives CDR1 PRHDT, CDR2 FYEKMQ (reference sequence). CDR3 DNA: TGTGCCAGCAGCTCAGACAATGAGCAGTTCTTC. This translates into CASSSDNEQFF.

J is TRBJ1-5 and V is TRBV2, with 8 bases matching TRBD1. The junction had 7 bases not matched to a gene; V was cut back by 6 bases and J by 3 bases. Germline values: CDR1 SNHLY, CDR2 FYNNEI. The CDR3 sequence is 15 residues long. CDR3 sequence (DNA): TGTGCCAGCAGCGAGGGACAGGCCTACAATCAGCCCCAGCATTTT. Translation: CASSEGQAYNQPQHF.

This clone was recorded once. The chain combines TRBV18 with TRBJ1-4; D is perhaps TRBD1 (5 bases). There are 16 residues in the CDR3. With 5 bases removed from V and 5 bases from J, the gap between germline ends came to 18 bases. Germline V gene data show CDR1 as KGHSH and CDR2 as LQKENI. CDR3 sequence reads: CASSFTHGTPNEKLFF. The CDR3 nucleotides are TGTGCCAGCTCATTCACCCACGGGACTCCGAATGAAAAACTGTTTTTT.

This sequence joins TRBV29-1 and TRBJ1-2, with D tentatively TRBD1 (6 bases). V dropped 3 bases and J dropped 4 bases, with 15 bases sitting between them. The CDR3 runs 14 residues. CDR1 and CDR2 (germline): SQVTM, ANQGSEA. CDR3 protein: CSVDPGGGFYGYTF. The CDR3 DNA sequence: TGCAGCGTTGATCCAGGTGGGGGCTTCTATGGCTACACCTTC.

With regard to this clone: This specimen includes other DNA sequences encoding the same CDR3. The V and J genes are TRBV5-1 and TRBJ2-3; no firm D call. Per the germline V gene, CDR1 is SGHRS and CDR2 is YFSETQ. V was trimmed by 1 base and J by 6 bases, leaving 9 bases between them. CDR3 length: 13 amino acids. In DNA form, the CDR3 reads TGCGCCAGCAGCTTGCCCGGTGCGGATACGCAGTATTTT. This encodes CASSLPGADTQYF.

The chain couples TRBV10-1 to TRBJ2-7; 9 bases match TRBD2. This CDR3 is 15 amino acids long. CDR1 is WNHNN and CDR2 is SYGVQD in the germline V gene (reference sequence). Unmatched junction bases numbered 6, after V lost 0 bases and J lost 6 bases. The CDR3 DNA sequence: TGCGCCAGCAGTGAGTCGTCTAGCGGGAAGGTCGAGCAGTACTTC. Its protein is CASSESSSGKVEQYF.